This TCR beta chain comes out of a study of Ad26.COV2.S vaccination and SARS-CoV-2 variants. Study-level background: It was the COV1001 Ad26.COV2.S trial arm that included the donor. Intramuscular Ad26.COV2.S doses were given once or twice, 56 days apart.

This table comes from immunoSEQ multiplex PCR, and its TCRdb copy is limited to in-frame clones, with some not included. This sample has 200,000 to 300,000 clones, with 85% to 90% found just once. Treatment indicated: some 20 received Ad26.COV2.S at low or high dose, single or two shots; a few received placebo; per-sample allocation not given. Material that was analyzed had been drawn on day 63 after the first vaccine or placebo injection. Participants' vaccine, an Ad26 vector, delivered Wuhan-strain SARS-CoV-2 spike. Sequenced material: peripheral blood, taken in a trial of Ad26.COV2.S vaccine versus placebo. This sequence originates from a person aged 18-60 years who received the Ad26.COV2.S COVID-19 vaccine or a placebo.

As DNA, the CDR3 is TGTGCCAGCAGTTACCTATACGAGCAGTACTTC. This sequence encodes CASSYLYEQYF. This sequence joins TRBV6-5 and TRBJ2-7; D gene unclear. Germline loops: CDR1 MNHEY, CDR2 SVGAGI. V shed 2 bases and J shed 4 bases, with 3 bases lying between them. The CDR3 length is 11 residues.